The clone carrying this TCR beta chain turned up a few times. TCRdb used MiXCR to reprocess the RT-PCR reads, holding one entry per CDR3 protein. This table holds about a million distinct CDR3 sequences, 18% found once. This entry is derived from a study of patients and donors after allogeneic stem cell transplantation. This CDR3 is built from 12 residues. V was cut by 3 bases and J by 6 bases, with 12 bases left in between. Per germline, CDR1 DFQATT and CDR2 SNEGSKA (reference sequence). The chain links TRBV20-1 to TRBJ2-7; D not certain. This clonotype was obtained from a human donor who was either an allogeneic HSCT recipient or a stem cell or donor lymphocyte infusion donor (not recorded which). It is not recorded whose cells these are; they may come from a transplant donor. The sample taken for sequencing was blood, either unsorted or a sorted T cell fraction (not recorded which). CDR3 sequence: CSASPGLVEQYF. The CDR3 DNA reads TGCAGTGCTAGTCCGGGCCTCGTCGAGCAGTACTTC.